A selection of T cell receptor beta chains follows, all from one sample in a study of graft-versus-host responses after intestinal transplantation. The data were produced by immunoSEQ multiplex PCR, yet TCRdb's version contains in-frame clones alone and is incomplete. The repertoire holds approximately 12,000 clones, 85% to 95% seen once, with approximately 20% in the top ten. Sequencing was performed on PBMCs, taken 109 days after intestinal transplant. These TCRs come from a human patient who received an intestinal transplant, so some T cells may come from the graft donor. The CDR3 runs from the conserved cysteine through the conserved F or W. Fields, in order: D gene, J gene, V gene, clone size, CDR3 DNA, CDR3 protein. The D gene is left open where the match is weak. Clone size is given for some rows only: seen once, a few or many times, or a class if the clone is expanded.

.	TRBJ1-1	TRBV7-8	.	TGTGCCAGCAGCTTAGTGCAGATGAATACTGAAGCTTTCTTT	CASSLVQMNTEAFF
TRBD2	TRBJ2-1	TRBV5-1	.	TGCGCCAGCAGCTTACCTAGCGGGTTTTCCCACAATGAGCAGTTCTTC	CASSLPSGFSHNEQFF
TRBD2	TRBJ2-7	TRBV7-6	.	TGTGCCAGCAGCTTAGCTGGGACTAGCGGGACTTCCTACGAGCAGTACTTC	CASSLAGTSGTSYEQYF
TRBD2	TRBJ2-3	TRBV6-5	.	TGTGCCAGCAGTTACTTAAAAGCGGGAGGTGCAGATACGCAGTATTTT	CASSYLKAGGADTQYF
.	TRBJ2-7	TRBV15	.	TGTGCCACCAGCAGGGGGGCGAGTACCGGCCCCTACGAGCAGTACTTC	CATSRGASTGPYEQYF
.	TRBJ2-5	TRBV5-6	.	TGTGCCAGCAGCTTGGCCCAAGAGACCCAGTACTTC	CASSLAQETQYF
TRBD1	TRBJ2-1	TRBV6-5	.	TGTGCCAGCAGTTGGGACAGAACCTACAATGAGCAGTTCTTC	CASSWDRTYNEQFF
.	TRBJ2-3	TRBV28	.	TGTGCCAGCAGTACCCCTCCTAATTTCGGGACCAAAGATACGCAGTATTTT	CASSTPPNFGTKDTQYF
.	TRBJ2-1	TRBV18	.	TGTGCCAGCTCACCACCGTTTCCACGCCTCAGGATCACATACAATGAGCAGTTCTTC	CASSPPFPRLRITYNEQFF
.	TRBJ1-4	TRBV7-7	.	TGTGCCAGCAGCCTCGGGGTGTATGAAAAACTGTTTTTT	CASSLGVYEKLFF
.	TRBJ2-1	TRBV29-1	.	TGCAGCGTCGGTCGCTGGTCCGATGAGCAGTTCTTC	CSVGRWSDEQFF
.	TRBJ1-3	TRBV28	.	TGTGCCAGCAGCTTAGGCATTGACACCATATATTTT	CASSLGIDTIYF
TRBD1	TRBJ1-5	TRBV19	.	TGTGCCAGTACCCGGGACAGGGGTTTTAGCAATCAGCCCCAGCATTTT	CASTRDRGFSNQPQHF
.	TRBJ1-5	TRBV19	.	TGTGCCAGTAGGCCGGACATATGGGGCAATCAGCCCCAGCATTTT	CASRPDIWGNQPQHF
.	TRBJ1-2	TRBV6-5	.	TGTGCCAGCAGACGGGACCCAGGGGATGGCTACACCTTC	CASRRDPGDGYTF
.	TRBJ1-3	TRBV4-1	.	TGCGCCAGCAGCCAAGGTTTCGGTGGAGGGACGGGCTCTGGAAACACCATATATTTT	CASSQGFGGGTGSGNTIYF
.	TRBJ1-2	TRBV15	.	TGTGCCACCAGCGACGGACAAGACTATGGCTACACCTTC	CATSDGQDYGYTF
.	TRBJ2-3	TRBV27	.	TGTGCCAGCAGTTTGAACAGCCACACAGATACGCAGTATTTT	CASSLNSHTDTQYF
.	TRBJ2-7	TRBV30	.	TGTGCCTGGAGTGCGGGAGCTACCACCTACGAGCAGTACTTC	CAWSAGATTYEQYF
.	TRBJ2-1	TRBV11-3	.	TGTGCCAGCAGCTTCCGGACCCGCTCCTACAATGAGCAGTTCTTC	CASSFRTRSYNEQFF
.	TRBJ2-2	TRBV7-9	.	TGTGCCAGCAGCTTATCCGAGACAGGGAACACCGGGGAGCTGTTTTTT	CASSLSETGNTGELFF
TRBD1	TRBJ2-2	TRBV2	.	TGTGCCAGCTGGGACAGGGGATTGACCAAGGCGAACACCGGGGAGCTGTTTTTT	CASWDRGLTKANTGELFF
.	TRBJ2-1	TRBV4-3	.	TGCGCCAGCAGCCAAGGTGGCCATGAGCAGTTCTTC	CASSQGGHEQFF
TRBD2	TRBJ2-5	TRBV5-1	.	TGCGCCAGCAGCTTGGATCTAGCGGGAGGAGGGGAGACCCAGTACTTC	CASSLDLAGGGETQYF
TRBD2	TRBJ2-7	TRBV4-1	.	TGCGCCAGCAGCCAAGACCCGGGACTAGCGGGAGTAGATCTCGAGCAGTACTTC	CASSQDPGLAGVDLEQYF
.	TRBJ1-1	TRBV19	.	TGTGCCAGTAGTATAGGACAGATGAACACTGAAGCTTTCTTT	CASSIGQMNTEAFF
TRBD1	TRBJ1-1	TRBV6-1	.	TGTGCCAGCAGTGAACGTCGAGGGACAGGGTCCAATTTTGAAGCTTTCTTT	CASSERRGTGSNFEAFF
TRBD2	TRBJ2-7	TRBV4-1	.	TGCGCCAGCAGCCAAGATAGGACTAGCGGGCTTATTGGGGACGAGCAGTACTTC	CASSQDRTSGLIGDEQYF
.	TRBJ2-7	TRBV10-1	.	TGCGCCAGCAGCGCTCACGTGACAACAGAGCAGTACTTC	CASSAHVTTEQYF
.	TRBJ2-1	TRBV5-1	once	TGCGCCAGCAGCTTCTTTGGGGACAATGAGCAGTTCTTC	CASSFFGDNEQFF